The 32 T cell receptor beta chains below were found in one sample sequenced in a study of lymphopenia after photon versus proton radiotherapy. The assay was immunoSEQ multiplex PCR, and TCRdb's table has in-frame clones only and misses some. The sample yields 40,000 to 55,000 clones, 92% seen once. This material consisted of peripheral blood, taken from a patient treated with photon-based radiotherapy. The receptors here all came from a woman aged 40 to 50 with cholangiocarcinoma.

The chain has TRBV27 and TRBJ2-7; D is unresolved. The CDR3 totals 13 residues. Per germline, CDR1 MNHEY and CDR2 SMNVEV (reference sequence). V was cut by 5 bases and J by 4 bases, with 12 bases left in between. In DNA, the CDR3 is TGTGCCAGCAGTCCCAGCCCTGTTTACGAGCAGTACTTC. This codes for CASSPSPVYEQYF.

The DNA of the CDR3 is TGTGCCAGCAGGGCAGGGGTCGGTGGCTACACCTTC. It translates to CASRAGVGGYTF. The chain links TRBV6-5 to TRBJ1-2, with D possibly matching TRBD1 (6 bases). The CDR3 sequence is 12 residues long. V was shortened by 6 bases and J by 7 bases, with 12 bases between the two germline ends. Germline CDR1 reads MNHEY; CDR2 reads SVGAGI.

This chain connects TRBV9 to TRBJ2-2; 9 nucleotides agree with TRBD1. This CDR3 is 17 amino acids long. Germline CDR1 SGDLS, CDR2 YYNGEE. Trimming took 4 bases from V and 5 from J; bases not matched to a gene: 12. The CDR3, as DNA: TGTGCCAGCAGCACACAGGGGGCGGTGAGAGGGACCGGGGAGCTGTTTTTT. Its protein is CASSTQGAVRGTGELFF.

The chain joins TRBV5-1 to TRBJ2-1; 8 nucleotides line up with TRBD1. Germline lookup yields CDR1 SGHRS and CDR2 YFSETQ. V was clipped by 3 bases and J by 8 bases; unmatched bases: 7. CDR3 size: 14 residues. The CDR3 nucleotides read TGCGCCAGCAGCTCGGGGCAGGGGGCCTATGAGCAGTTCTTC. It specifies CASSSGQGAYEQFF.

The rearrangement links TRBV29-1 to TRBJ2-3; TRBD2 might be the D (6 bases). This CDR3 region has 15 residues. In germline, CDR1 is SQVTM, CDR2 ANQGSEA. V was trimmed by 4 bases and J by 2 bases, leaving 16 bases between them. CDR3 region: CSVGDGTYSTDTQYF. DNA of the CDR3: TGCAGCGTTGGGGACGGGACTTATTCCACAGATACGCAGTATTTT.

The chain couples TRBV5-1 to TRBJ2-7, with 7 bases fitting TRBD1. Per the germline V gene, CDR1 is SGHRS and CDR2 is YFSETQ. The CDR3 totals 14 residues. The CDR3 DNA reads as TGCTCTTGCATGCTCAGGACAGGAGCCTACGAGCAGTACTTC. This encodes CSCMLRTGAYEQYF.

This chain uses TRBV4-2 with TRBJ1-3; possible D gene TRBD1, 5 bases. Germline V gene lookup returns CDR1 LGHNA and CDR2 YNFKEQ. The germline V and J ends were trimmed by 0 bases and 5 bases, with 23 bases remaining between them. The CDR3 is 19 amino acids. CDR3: CASSQEDRDGKRGRNTIYF. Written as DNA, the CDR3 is TGTGCCAGCAGCCAAGAAGACCGGGACGGGAAAAGGGGCCGAAACACCATATATTTT.

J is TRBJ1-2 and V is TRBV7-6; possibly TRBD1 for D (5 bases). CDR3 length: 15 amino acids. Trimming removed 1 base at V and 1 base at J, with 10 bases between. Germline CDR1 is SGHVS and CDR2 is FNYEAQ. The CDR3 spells CASSLVTGNNYGYTF. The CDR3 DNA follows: TGTGCCAGCAGCTTAGTTACAGGCAATAACTATGGCTACACCTTC.

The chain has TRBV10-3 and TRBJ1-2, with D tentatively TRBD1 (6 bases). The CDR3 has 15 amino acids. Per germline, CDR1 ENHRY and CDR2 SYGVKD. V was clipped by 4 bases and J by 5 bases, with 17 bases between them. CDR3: CAISASTGTPYGYTF. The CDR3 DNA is TGTGCCATCAGTGCCTCAACCGGGACACCTTATGGCTACACCTTC.

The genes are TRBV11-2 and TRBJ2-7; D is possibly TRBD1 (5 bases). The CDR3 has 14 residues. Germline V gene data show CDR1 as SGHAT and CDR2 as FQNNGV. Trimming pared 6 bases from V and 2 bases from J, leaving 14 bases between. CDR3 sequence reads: CASSIGQGPYEQYF. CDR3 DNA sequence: TGTGCCAGCAGTATCGGACAAGGGCCCTACGAGCAGTACTTC. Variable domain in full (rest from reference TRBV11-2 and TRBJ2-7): EAGVAQSPRYKIIEKRQSVAFWCNPISGHATLYWYQQILGQGPKLLIQFQNNGVVDDSQLPKDRFSAERLKGVDSTLKIQPAKLEDSAVYLCASSIGQGPYEQYFGPGTRLTVT.

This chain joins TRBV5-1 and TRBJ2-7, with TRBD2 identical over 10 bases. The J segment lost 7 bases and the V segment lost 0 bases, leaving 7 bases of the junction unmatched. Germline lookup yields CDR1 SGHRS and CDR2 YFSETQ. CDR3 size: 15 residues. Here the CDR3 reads CASSLELAGLGEQYF. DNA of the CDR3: TGCGCCAGCAGCTTGGAACTAGCGGGGCTAGGGGAGCAGTACTTC. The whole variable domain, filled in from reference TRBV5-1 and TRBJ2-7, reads KAGVTQTPRYLIKTRGQQVTLSCSPISGHRSVSWYQQTPGQGLQFLFEYFSETQRNKGNFPGRFSGRQFSNSRSEMNVSTLELGDSALYLCASSLELAGLGEQYFGPGTRLTVT.

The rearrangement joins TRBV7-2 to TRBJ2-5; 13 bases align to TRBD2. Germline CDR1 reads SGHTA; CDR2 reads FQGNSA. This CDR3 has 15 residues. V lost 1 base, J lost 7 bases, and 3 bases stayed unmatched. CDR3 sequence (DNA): TGTGCCAGCAGCTTAGGGACTAGCGGGAGCGGGACCCAGTACTTC. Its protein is CASSLGTSGSGTQYF.

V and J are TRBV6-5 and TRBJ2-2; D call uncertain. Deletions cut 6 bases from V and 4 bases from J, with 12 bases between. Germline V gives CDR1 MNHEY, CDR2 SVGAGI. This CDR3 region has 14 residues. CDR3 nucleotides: TGTGCCAGCAGAGACCGGTTGTTCACCGGGGAGCTGTTTTTT. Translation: CASRDRLFTGELFF.

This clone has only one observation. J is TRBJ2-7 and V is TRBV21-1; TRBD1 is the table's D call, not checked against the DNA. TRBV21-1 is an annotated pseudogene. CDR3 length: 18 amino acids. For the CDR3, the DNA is TGTGCCAGCAGCAAATGGGCCCCAAAGGGGGTAGGGTCCTACGAGCAGTACTTC. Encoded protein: CASSKWAPKGVGSYEQYF.

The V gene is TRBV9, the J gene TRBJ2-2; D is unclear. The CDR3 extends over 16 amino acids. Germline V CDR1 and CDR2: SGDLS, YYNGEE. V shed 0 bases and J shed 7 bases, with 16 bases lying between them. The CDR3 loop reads CASSVGSTLPGGELFF. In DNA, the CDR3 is TGTGCCAGCAGCGTAGGTTCCACTCTCCCAGGCGGGGAGCTGTTTTTT. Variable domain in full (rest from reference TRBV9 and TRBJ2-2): DSGVTQTPKHLITATGQRVTLRCSPRSGDLSVYWYQQSLDQGLQFLIQYYNGEERAKGNILERFSAQQFPDLHSELNLSSLELGDSALYFCASSVGSTLPGGELFFGEGSRLTVL.

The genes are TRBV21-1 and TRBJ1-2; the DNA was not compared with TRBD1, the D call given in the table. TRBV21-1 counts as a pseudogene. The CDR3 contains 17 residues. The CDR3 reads CASSLARKRWAQYGYTF. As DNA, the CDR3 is TGTGCCAGCAGCCTCGCCCGAAAACGGTGGGCGCAATATGGCTACACCTTC.

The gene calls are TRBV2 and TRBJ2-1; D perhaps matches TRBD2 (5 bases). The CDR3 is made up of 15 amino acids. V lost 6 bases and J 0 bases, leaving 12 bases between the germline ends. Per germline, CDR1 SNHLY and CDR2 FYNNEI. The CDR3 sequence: CASRARGVSYNEQFF. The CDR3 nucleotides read TGTGCCAGCAGGGCCCGGGGAGTCTCCTACAATGAGCAGTTCTTC. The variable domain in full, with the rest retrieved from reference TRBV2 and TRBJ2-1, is EPEVTQTPSHQVTQMGQEVILRCVPISNHLYFYWYRQILGQKVEFLVSFYNNEISEKSEIFDDQFSVERPDGSNFTLKIRSTKLEDSAMYFCASRARGVSYNEQFFGPGTRLTVL.

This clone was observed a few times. The CDR3 loop reads CASTWGQGTEAFF. The CDR3 DNA follows: TGTGCCAGCACCTGGGGACAGGGCACTGAAGCTTTCTTT. The chain employs TRBV6-1 and TRBJ1-1; 9 bases match TRBD1. CDR1 is MNHNS, CDR2 SASEGT, per germline. With V trimmed by 7 bases and J by 4 bases, 4 bases remained unmatched. The CDR3 runs to 13 residues.

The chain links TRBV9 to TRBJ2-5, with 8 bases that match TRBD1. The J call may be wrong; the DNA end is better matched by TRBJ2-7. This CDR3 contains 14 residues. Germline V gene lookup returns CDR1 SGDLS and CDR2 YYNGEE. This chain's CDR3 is CASSVSTDRDEQYF. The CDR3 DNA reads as TGTGCCAGCAGCGTGTCGACGGACAGGGACGAGCAGTACTTC.

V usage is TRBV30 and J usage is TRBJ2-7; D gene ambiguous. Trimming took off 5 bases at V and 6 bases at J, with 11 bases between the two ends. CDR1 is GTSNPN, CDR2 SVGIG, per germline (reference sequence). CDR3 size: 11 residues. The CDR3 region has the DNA TGTGCCTGGGGGCCTGGCAGCGAGCAGTACTTC. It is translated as CAWGPGSEQYF.

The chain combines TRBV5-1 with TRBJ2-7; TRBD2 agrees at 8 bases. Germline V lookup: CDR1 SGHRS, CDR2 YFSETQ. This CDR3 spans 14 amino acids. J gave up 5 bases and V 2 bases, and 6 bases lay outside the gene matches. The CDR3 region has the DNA TGCGCCAGCAGCTTTGGGACTAGTACCCACGAGCAGTACTTC. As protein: CASSFGTSTHEQYF.

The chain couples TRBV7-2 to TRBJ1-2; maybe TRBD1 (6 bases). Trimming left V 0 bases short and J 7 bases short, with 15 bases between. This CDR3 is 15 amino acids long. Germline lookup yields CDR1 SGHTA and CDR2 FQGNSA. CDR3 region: CASSLAMGGRGGYTF. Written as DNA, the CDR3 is TGTGCCAGCAGCTTAGCGATGGGGGGCCGGGGTGGCTACACCTTC. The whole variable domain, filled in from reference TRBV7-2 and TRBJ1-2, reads GAGVSQSPSNKVTEKGKDVELRCDPISGHTALYWYRQSLGQGLEFLIYFQGNSAPDKSGLPSDRFSAERTGGSVSTLTIQRTQQEDSAVYLCASSLAMGGRGGYTFGSGTRLTVV.

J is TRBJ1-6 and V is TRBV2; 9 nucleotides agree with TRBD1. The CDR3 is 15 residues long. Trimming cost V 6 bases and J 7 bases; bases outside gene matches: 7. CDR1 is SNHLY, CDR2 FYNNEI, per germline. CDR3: CASRGGQGSNSPLHF. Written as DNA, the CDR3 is TGTGCCAGCAGGGGGGGACAGGGTAGCAATTCACCCCTCCACTTT. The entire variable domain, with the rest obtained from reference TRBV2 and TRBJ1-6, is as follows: EPEVTQTPSHQVTQMGQEVILRCVPISNHLYFYWYRQILGQKVEFLVSFYNNEISEKSEIFDDQFSVERPDGSNFTLKIRSTKLEDSAMYFCASRGGQGSNSPLHFGNGTRLTVT.

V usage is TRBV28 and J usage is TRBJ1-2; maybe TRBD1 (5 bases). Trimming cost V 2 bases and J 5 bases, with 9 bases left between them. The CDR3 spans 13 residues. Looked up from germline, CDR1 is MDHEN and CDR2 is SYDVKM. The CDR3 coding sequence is TGTGCCAGCAGTTTAAATGGGGGTTATGGCTACACCTTC. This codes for CASSLNGGYGYTF.

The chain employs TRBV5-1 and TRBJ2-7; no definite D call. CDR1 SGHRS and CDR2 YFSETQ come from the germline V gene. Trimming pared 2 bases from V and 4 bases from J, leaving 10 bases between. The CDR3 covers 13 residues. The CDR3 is CASSLQGLYEQYF. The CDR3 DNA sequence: TGCGCCAGCAGCTTACAAGGCTTGTACGAGCAGTACTTC.

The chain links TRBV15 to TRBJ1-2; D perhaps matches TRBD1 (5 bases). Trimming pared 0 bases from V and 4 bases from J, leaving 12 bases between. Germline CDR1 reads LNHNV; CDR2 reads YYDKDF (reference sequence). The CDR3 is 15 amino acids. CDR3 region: CATSREGGRGYGYTF. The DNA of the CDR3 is TGTGCCACCAGCAGAGAGGGAGGAAGGGGCTATGGCTACACCTTC.

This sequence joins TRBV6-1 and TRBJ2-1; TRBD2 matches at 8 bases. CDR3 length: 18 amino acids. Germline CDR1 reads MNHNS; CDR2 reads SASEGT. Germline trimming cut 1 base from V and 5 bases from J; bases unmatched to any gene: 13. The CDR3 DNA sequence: TGTGCCAGCAGTGAAGTCGGTGGCGGGGGGAAGGTCGACAATGAGCAGTTCTTC. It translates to CASSEVGGGGKVDNEQFF.

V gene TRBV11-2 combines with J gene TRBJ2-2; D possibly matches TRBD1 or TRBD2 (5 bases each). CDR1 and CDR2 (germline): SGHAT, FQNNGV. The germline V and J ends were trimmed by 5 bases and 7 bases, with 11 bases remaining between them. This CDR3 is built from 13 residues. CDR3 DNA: TGTGCCAGCAGCGTTACTAGGGGCGGGGAGCTGTTTTTT. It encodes CASSVTRGGELFF. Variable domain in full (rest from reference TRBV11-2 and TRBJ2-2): EAGVAQSPRYKIIEKRQSVAFWCNPISGHATLYWYQQILGQGPKLLIQFQNNGVVDDSQLPKDRFSAERLKGVDSTLKIQPAKLEDSAVYLCASSVTRGGELFFGEGSRLTVL.

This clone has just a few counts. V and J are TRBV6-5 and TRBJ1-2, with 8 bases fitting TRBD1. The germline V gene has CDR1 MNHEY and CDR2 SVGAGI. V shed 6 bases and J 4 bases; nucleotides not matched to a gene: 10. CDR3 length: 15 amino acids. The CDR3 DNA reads TGTGCCAGCAGACGAGGACAGGGACAATTCTATGGCTACACCTTC. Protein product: CASRRGQGQFYGYTF.

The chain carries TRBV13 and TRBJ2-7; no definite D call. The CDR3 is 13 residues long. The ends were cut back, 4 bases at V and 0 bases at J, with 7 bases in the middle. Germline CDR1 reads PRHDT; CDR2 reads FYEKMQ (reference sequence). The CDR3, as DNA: TGTGCCAGCAGCTCAAGGAGCTCCTACGAGCAGTACTTC. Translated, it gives CASSSRSSYEQYF. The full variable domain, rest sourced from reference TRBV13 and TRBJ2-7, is AAGVIQSPRHLIKEKRETATLKCYPIPRHDTVYWYQQGPGQDPQFLISFYEKMQSDKGSIPDRFSAQQFSDYHSELNMSSLELGDSALYFCASSSRSSYEQYFGPGTRLTVT.

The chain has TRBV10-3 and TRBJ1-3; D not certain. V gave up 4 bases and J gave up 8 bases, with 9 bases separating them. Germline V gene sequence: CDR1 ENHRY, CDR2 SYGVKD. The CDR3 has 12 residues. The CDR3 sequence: CAISGGSHTIYF. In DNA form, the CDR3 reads TGTGCCATCAGTGGAGGTAGTCACACCATATATTTT.

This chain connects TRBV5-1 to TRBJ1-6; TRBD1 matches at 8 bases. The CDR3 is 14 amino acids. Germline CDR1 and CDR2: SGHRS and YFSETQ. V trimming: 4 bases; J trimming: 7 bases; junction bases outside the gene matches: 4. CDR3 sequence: CASSEYRGNSPLHF. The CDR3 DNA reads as TGCGCCAGCAGCGAATACAGGGGGAATTCACCCCTCCACTTT.